The sequence of this TCR beta chain was determined in a study of technical replicates of blood from several donors. The CDR3 length is 15 residues. Looked up from germline, CDR1 is GTSNPN and CDR2 is SVGIG (reference sequence). V lost 3 bases and J 1 base, leaving 13 bases between the germline ends. Assay used: immunoSEQ multiplex PCR; TCRdb lists only in-frame clones, some missing. The sample lists under 95,000 clones, roughly 94% occurring once. The chain uses TRBV30 and TRBJ1-5; no clear D. The source is a human donor in good health. Material: T cells isolated from PBMCs. CDR3 sequence: CAWSGETGSNQPQHF. The CDR3 region has the DNA TGTGCCTGGAGCGGGGAGACCGGCAGCAATCAGCCCCAGCATTTT.